Below, one T cell receptor beta chain is given with its context. Trimming removed 7 bases at V and 3 bases at J, with 16 bases between. Germline V lookup: CDR1 KGHDR, CDR2 SFDVKD. CDR3 length: 15 residues. The sample comes from a study of blood T cell repertoires in COVID-19. In the study overall: Both acute and convalescent COVID-19 samples were obtained from the United States, Italy and Spain.

In the original processing: By means of reference gene primer amplification, nucleated cell counts were estimated. Clones were read by immunoSEQ multiplex PCR, and TCRdb kept only the in-frame ones, dropping some. The V and J calls and clone size come from that table; D and trimming were worked out from the DNA. The sample includes approximately 270,000 clones, about 91% seen only once; the top ten take about 1.3%. This chain joins TRBV24-1 and TRBJ2-3, with D possibly matching TRBD2 (7 bases). The sample consisted of peripheral blood. The sequence derives from a man older than 75 with acute or convalescent COVID-19. Written as DNA, the CDR3 is TGTGCCACCAGCCCTGCGGGGGCCCGAACAGATACGCAGTATTTT. This encodes CATSPAGARTDTQYF.